A selection of T cell receptor beta chains follows, all from one sample in a study of radiation and T cells in renal cell carcinoma. Method: immunoSEQ multiplex PCR; TCRdb's copy keeps in-frame clones and lacks some. The sample holds 100,000 to 150,000 clones, about four fifths seen once. The specimen comprised blood, sampled from a patient whose treatment included radiotherapy and nephrectomy. The origin of the receptors is a woman in her sixties with renal cell carcinoma. Each CDR3 is given with its conserved first and last residue. D genes are given only for firm matches. A row's size may be missing; if present it is once, few, many or a size class.

size: NA; length: 16; J: TRBJ2-2; V: TRBV7-9; D: TRBD1; CDR3: CASSGKDRADTGELFF; DNA: TGTGCCAGCAGCGGAAAGGACAGGGCGGACACCGGGGAGCTGTTTTTT
size: NA; length: 14; J: TRBJ2-1; V: TRBV19; D: NA; CDR3: CASSRDWARNEQFF; DNA: TGTGCCAGTAGTCGGGACTGGGCCAGGAATGAGCAGTTCTTC
size: NA; length: 11; J: TRBJ2-5; V: TRBV27; D: NA; CDR3: CASSLWETQYF; DNA: TGTGCCAGCAGTTTATGGGAGACCCAGTACTTC
size: NA; length: 15; J: TRBJ1-3; V: TRBV28; D: NA; CDR3: CASSATGVSGNTIYF; DNA: TGTGCCAGCAGTGCGACTGGAGTCTCTGGAAACACCATATATTTT
size: NA; length: 14; J: TRBJ1-2; V: TRBV11-2; D: NA; CDR3: CASSLEQGDYGYTF; DNA: TGTGCCAGCAGCTTAGAACAGGGCGACTATGGCTACACCTTC
size: NA; length: 15; J: TRBJ1-4; V: TRBV5-1; D: TRBD1; CDR3: CASSWGDRGGEKLFF; DNA: TGCGCCAGCAGCTGGGGGGACAGGGGAGGTGAAAAACTGTTTTTT
size: NA; length: 14; J: TRBJ1-1; V: TRBV27; D: NA; CDR3: CASCEAGENTEAFF; DNA: TGTGCCAGTTGTGAGGCAGGGGAAAACACTGAAGCTTTCTTT
size: NA; length: 14; J: TRBJ2-7; V: TRBV4-3; D: NA; CDR3: CASSPSWETYEQYF; DNA: TGCGCCAGCAGCCCTTCCTGGGAAACCTACGAGCAGTACTTC
size: NA; length: 15; J: TRBJ2-7; V: TRBV28; D: NA; CDR3: CASSFGWRQSYEQYF; DNA: TGTGCCAGCAGTTTCGGCTGGAGACAGTCCTACGAGCAGTACTTC
size: NA; length: 17; J: TRBJ2-3; V: TRBV19; D: TRBD2; CDR3: CASSSRAGRLRSDTQYF; DNA: TGTGCCAGTAGTTCACGAGCGGGACGTTTAAGGTCCGATACGCAGTATTTT
size: NA; length: 15; J: TRBJ2-7; V: TRBV6-6; D: TRBD1; CDR3: CASRILGQGSYEQYF; DNA: TGTGCCAGCAGGATACTTGGACAGGGTTCCTACGAGCAGTACTTC
size: NA; length: 12; J: TRBJ1-1; V: TRBV28; D: NA; CDR3: CASTRVNTEAFF; DNA: TGTGCCAGCACCCGGGTGAACACTGAAGCTTTCTTT
size: NA; length: 11; J: TRBJ1-2; V: TRBV30; D: NA; CDR3: CAWAPNYGYTF; DNA: TGTGCCTGGGCCCCCAACTATGGCTACACCTTC
size: NA; length: 14; J: TRBJ1-1; V: TRBV6-6; D: TRBD1; CDR3: CASRPTGGGTEAFF; DNA: TGTGCCAGCAGGCCGACAGGGGGCGGGACTGAAGCTTTCTTT
size: NA; length: 15; J: TRBJ1-2; V: TRBV11-2; D: NA; CDR3: CASSPGTDLVYGYTF; DNA: TGTGCCAGCAGCCCAGGGACGGATCTCGTGTATGGCTACACCTTC
size: few; length: 13; J: TRBJ1-5; V: TRBV29-1; D: NA; CDR3: CSVGWQPNQPQHF; DNA: TGCAGCGTTGGGTGGCAGCCCAATCAGCCCCAGCATTTT
size: NA; length: 15; J: TRBJ1-2; V: TRBV4-1; D: NA; CDR3: CASSQGLGTFYGYTF; DNA: TGCGCCAGCAGCCAAGGCCTGGGGACATTCTATGGCTACACCTTC
size: once; length: 16; J: TRBJ1-4; V: TRBV7-9; D: TRBD1; CDR3: CASSLGQGLREEKLFF; DNA: TGTGCCAGCAGCTTGGGACAGGGGTTAAGAGAAGAAAAACTGTTTTTT
size: NA; length: 12; J: TRBJ2-3; V: TRBV4-2; D: NA; CDR3: CASSQTTDTQYF; DNA: TGTGCCAGCAGCCAGACCACAGATACGCAGTATTTT
size: NA; length: 16; J: TRBJ2-7; V: TRBV9; D: TRBD1; CDR3: CASSAQTTQGAGEQYF; DNA: TGTGCCAGCAGCGCCCAGACAACCCAGGGGGCGGGGGAGCAGTACTTC
size: NA; length: 12; J: TRBJ1-1; V: TRBV6-5; D: TRBD1; CDR3: CASGQGYTEAFF; DNA: TGTGCCAGCGGACAGGGGTACACTGAAGCTTTCTTT
size: NA; length: 13; J: TRBJ1-4; V: TRBV27; D: NA; CDR3: CASSRDANEKLFF; DNA: TGTGCCAGCAGCCGTGACGCTAATGAAAAACTGTTTTTT
size: NA; length: 13; J: TRBJ1-1; V: TRBV10-2; D: TRBD1; CDR3: CANQQGRHTEAFF; DNA: TGCGCCAACCAACAGGGGCGGCACACTGAAGCTTTCTTT
size: NA; length: 15; J: TRBJ1-4; V: TRBV15; D: TRBD1; CDR3: CATSRGQGENEKLFF; DNA: TGTGCCACCAGCAGAGGACAGGGGGAGAATGAAAAACTGTTTTTT
size: NA; length: 14; J: TRBJ1-2; V: TRBV28; D: NA; CDR3: CAIQARGPLGGYTF; DNA: TGTGCCATACAAGCCCGAGGCCCTCTAGGGGGCTACACCTTC
size: once; length: 15; J: TRBJ2-7; V: TRBV28; D: NA; CDR3: CASSLGGAGLYEQYF; DNA: TGTGCCAGCAGTTTAGGGGGCGCGGGCCTATACGAGCAGTACTTC
size: NA; length: 15; J: TRBJ2-5; V: TRBV15; D: TRBD1; CDR3: CATSRDPGQQETQYF; DNA: TGTGCCACCAGCAGAGATCCGGGACAGCAAGAGACCCAGTACTTC
size: NA; length: 13; J: TRBJ1-5; V: TRBV28; D: NA; CDR3: CASSLGEYQPQHF; DNA: TGTGCCAGCAGTTTGGGGGAGTATCAGCCCCAGCATTTT
size: NA; length: 15; J: TRBJ1-2; V: TRBV7-9; D: TRBD1; CDR3: CASSLEAGQAYGYTF; DNA: TGTGCCAGCAGCTTAGAAGCTGGACAGGCCTATGGCTACACCTTC
size: NA; length: 16; J: TRBJ2-5; V: TRBV9; D: NA; CDR3: CASSVGRILAMETQYF; DNA: TGTGCCAGCAGCGTAGGGAGGATTCTCGCAATGGAGACCCAGTACTTC
size: NA; length: 12; J: TRBJ1-5; V: TRBV28; D: NA; CDR3: CASSWAAQPQHF; DNA: TGTGCCAGCAGTTGGGCGGCTCAGCCCCAGCATTTT
size: once; length: 14; J: TRBJ1-2; V: TRBV5-6; D: NA; CDR3: CASKPGELNYGYTF; DNA: TGTGCCAGCAAACCCGGAGAGCTTAACTATGGCTACACCTTC
size: once; length: 14; J: TRBJ1-2; V: TRBV11-2; D: NA; CDR3: CASSFSVISYGYTF; DNA: TGTGCCAGCAGCTTTTCGGTGATTTCCTATGGCTACACCTTC
size: once; length: 14; J: TRBJ1-1; V: TRBV4-3; D: NA; CDR3: CASSPDTVNTEAFF; DNA: TGCGCCAGCAGCCCAGATACGGTGAACACTGAAGCTTTCTTT
size: NA; length: 15; J: TRBJ2-3; V: TRBV19; D: NA; CDR3: CASSSTGLHTDTQYF; DNA: TGTGCCAGTAGCTCGACGGGCCTCCACACAGATACGCAGTATTTT
size: NA; length: 16; J: TRBJ2-1; V: TRBV27; D: TRBD2; CDR3: CASSFSGWRLDDEQFF; DNA: TGTGCCAGCAGCTTTAGCGGGTGGCGGTTAGACGATGAGCAGTTCTTC
size: few; length: 14; J: TRBJ2-7; V: TRBV5-1; D: TRBD2; CDR3: CASSFGGMRYEQYF; DNA: TGCGCCAGCAGTTTCGGGGGGATGAGGTACGAGCAGTACTTC